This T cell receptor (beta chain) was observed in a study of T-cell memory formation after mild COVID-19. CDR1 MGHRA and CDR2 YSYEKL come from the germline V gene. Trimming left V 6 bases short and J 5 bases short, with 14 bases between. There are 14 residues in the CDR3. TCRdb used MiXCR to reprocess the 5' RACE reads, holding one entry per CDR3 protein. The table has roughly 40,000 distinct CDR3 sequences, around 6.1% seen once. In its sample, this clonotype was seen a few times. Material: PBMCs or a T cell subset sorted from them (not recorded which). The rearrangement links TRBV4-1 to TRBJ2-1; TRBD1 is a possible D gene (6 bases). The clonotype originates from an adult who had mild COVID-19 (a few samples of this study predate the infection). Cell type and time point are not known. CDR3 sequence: CASRGAGGHNEQFF. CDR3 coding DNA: TGCGCCAGCAGGGGGGCCGGAGGTCACAATGAGCAGTTCTTC.